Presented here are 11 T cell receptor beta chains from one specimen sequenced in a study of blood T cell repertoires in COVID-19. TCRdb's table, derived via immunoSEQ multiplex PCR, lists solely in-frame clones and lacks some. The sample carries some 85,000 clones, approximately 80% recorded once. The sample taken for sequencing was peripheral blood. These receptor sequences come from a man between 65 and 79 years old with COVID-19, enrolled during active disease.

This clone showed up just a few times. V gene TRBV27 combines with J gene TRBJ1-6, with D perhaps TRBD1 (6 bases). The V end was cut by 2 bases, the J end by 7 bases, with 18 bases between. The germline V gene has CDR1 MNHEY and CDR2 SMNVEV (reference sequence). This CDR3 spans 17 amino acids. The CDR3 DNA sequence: TGTGCCAGCAGTTTACGAGGGGGGGCAGGGGAAAATTCACCCCTCCACTTT. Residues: CASSLRGGAGENSPLHF.

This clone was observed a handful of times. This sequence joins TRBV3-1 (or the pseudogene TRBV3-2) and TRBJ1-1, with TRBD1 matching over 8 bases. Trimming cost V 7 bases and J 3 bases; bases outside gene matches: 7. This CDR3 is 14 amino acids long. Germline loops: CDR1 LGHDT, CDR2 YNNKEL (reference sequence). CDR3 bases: TGTGCCAGCAAAACAGGGGGTAGGGACACTGAAGCTTTCTTT. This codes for CASKTGGRDTEAFF.

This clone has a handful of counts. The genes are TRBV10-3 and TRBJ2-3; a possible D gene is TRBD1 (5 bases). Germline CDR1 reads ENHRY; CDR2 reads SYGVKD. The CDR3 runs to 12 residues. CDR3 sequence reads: CAILNQGDTQYF. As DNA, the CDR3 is TGTGCTATCCTCAATCAGGGAGATACGCAGTATTTT.

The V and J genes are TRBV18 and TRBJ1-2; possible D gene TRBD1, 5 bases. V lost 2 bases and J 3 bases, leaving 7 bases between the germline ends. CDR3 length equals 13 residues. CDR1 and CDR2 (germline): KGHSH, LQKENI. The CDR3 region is CASSPSRDYGYTF. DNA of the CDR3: TGTGCCAGCTCACCATCCAGGGACTATGGCTACACCTTC. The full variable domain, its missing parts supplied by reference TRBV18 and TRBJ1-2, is NAGVMQNPRHLVRRRGQEARLRCSPMKGHSHVYWYRQLPEEGLKFMVYLQKENIIDESGMPKERFSAEFPKEGPSILRIQQVVRGDSAAYFCASSPSRDYGYTFGSGTRLTVV.

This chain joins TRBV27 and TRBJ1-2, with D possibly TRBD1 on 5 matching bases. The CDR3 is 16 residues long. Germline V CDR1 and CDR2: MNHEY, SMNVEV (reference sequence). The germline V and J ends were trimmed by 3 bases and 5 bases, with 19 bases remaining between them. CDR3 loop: CASSFSGEGKGYGYTF. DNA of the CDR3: TGTGCCAGCAGTTTTTCTGGGGAGGGTAAGGGGTATGGCTACACCTTC.

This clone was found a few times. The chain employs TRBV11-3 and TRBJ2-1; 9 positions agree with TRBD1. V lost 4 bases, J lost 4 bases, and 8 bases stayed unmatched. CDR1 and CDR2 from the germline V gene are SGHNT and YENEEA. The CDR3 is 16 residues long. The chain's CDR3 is CASSSGVGTGYNEQFF. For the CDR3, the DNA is TGTGCCAGCAGCTCGGGGGTTGGGACAGGGTACAATGAGCAGTTCTTC.

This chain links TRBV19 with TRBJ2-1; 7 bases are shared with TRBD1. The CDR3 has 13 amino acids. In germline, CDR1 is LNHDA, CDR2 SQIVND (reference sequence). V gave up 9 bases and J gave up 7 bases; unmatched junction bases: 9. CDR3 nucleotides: TGTGCCAGCCAACAGGGGATTTGGAATGAGCAGTTCTTC. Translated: CASQQGIWNEQFF.

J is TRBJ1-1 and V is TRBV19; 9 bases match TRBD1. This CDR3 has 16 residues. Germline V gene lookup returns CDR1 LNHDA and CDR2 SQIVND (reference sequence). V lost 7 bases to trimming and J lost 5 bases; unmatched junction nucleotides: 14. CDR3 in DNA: TGTGCCAGTAAATCCGGGACAGGGTCGGGCTGGACTGAAGCTTTCTTT. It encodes CASKSGTGSGWTEAFF.

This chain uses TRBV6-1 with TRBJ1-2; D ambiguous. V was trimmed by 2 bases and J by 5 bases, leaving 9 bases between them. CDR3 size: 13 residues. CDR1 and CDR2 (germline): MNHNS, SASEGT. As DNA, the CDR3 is TGTGCCAGCAGTGAAAAATGGGAGTATGGCTACACCTTC. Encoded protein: CASSEKWEYGYTF.

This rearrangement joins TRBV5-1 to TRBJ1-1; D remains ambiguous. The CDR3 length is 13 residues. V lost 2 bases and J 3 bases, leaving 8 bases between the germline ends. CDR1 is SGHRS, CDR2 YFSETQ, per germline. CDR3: CASSFFGDTEAFF. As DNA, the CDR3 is TGCGCCAGCAGCTTTTTCGGGGACACTGAAGCTTTCTTT.

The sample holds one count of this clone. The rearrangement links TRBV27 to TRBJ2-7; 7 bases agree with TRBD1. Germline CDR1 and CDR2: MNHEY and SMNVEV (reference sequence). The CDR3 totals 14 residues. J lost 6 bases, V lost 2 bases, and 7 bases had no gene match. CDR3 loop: CASSLTGASGEQYF. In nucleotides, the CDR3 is TGTGCCAGCAGTTTAACAGGGGCCTCTGGCGAGCAGTACTTC.